One TCR beta chain is described in this entry. Relative to the germline gene, one junction end is altered; a read error may explain this. Beta-chain TCR CDR3 regions were amplified from RNA transcripts. HTBI primers primed a first-round RT-PCR, and a second-round multiplex PCR followed. Via MiXCR, TCRdb re-called the multiplex PCR reads, giving one row per CDR3 protein. The data hold about 39,000 distinct CDR3 sequences, with 50% observed a single time. The sample belongs to a study of Graves' ophthalmopathy and Graves' hyperthyroidism. The CDR3 has 14 residues. Looked up from germline, CDR1 is MGHRA and CDR2 is YSYEKL. Certain patients, namely those with other autoimmune diseases, uncontrolled infections, pregnancy or lactation, were excluded.

The clonotype was recovered from an adult woman with stable Graves' hyperthyroidism. Material for sequencing was peripheral blood. The gene calls are TRBV4-1 and TRBJ2-5, with D unresolved. The CDR3 spells CASGQAPAQETLYF. The CDR3 nucleotides are TGCGCCAGCGGCCAAGCACCAGCCCAAGAGACCCTGTACTTC.